This record looks at one TCR beta chain sequence and its context. What it binds is not known. Two oligonucleotides, mixed equimolar, formed the beta constant-region primer covering TRBC1 and TRBC2. The ligated cDNA underwent four PCR rounds using SP2 and nested alpha and beta constant-region primers. TCRdb reprocessed the UMI-ligation and nested PCR reads via MiXCR and lists one record per CDR3 protein. The table lists over 110,000 distinct CDR3 sequences, approximately 20% of them singletons. The data belong to a study of naive and memory T cell subsets. The CDR3 sequence is 16 residues long. Trimming cost V 3 bases and J 3 bases; bases outside gene matches: 8. Germline V gene sequence: CDR1 SGHDN, CDR2 FVKESK. CD4 T cells were positively selected, then CD8 T cells from the CD4-negative fraction. Study-wide results and limits: Naive and memory repertoire findings lacked a ground truth for validation. Gini index rose across naive, CM, EM and EMRA in CD4 and CD8. A few larger clonotypes appeared in naive repertoires, especially CD8, possibly memory cells re-expressing CD45RA.

The sequencing sample was made of naive CD8+ T cells from blood. This TCR came from a human donor in good health. The genes are TRBV14 and TRBJ2-7; 10 bases match TRBD1. In DNA form, the CDR3 reads TGTGCCAGCAGCCAGGGAAGGACAGGGGGAGTCTACGAGCAGTACTTC. This translates into CASSQGRTGGVYEQYF.